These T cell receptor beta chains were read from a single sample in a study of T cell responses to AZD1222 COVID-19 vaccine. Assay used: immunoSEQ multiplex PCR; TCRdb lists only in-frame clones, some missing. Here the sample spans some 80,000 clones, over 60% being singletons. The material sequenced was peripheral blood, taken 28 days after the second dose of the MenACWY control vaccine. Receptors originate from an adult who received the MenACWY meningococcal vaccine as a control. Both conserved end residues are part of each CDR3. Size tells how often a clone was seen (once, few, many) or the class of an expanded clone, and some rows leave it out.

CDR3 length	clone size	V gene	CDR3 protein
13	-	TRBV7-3	CASSLSRTDTQYF
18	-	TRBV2	CASSAYRFLHSGANVLTF
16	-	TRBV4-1	CASSQLGTGGGEKLFF
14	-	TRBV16	CASSQTGGRTEAFF
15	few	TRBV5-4	CASSLDGQLTDTQYF
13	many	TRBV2	CASKEPNTGELFF
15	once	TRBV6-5	CASSPADLGNSPLHF
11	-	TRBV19	CASSDLYEQYF
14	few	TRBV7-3	CASSLFQVSQPQHF
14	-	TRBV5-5	CASSLGQIGDEQYF
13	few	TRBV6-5	CASSTGSVYGYTF